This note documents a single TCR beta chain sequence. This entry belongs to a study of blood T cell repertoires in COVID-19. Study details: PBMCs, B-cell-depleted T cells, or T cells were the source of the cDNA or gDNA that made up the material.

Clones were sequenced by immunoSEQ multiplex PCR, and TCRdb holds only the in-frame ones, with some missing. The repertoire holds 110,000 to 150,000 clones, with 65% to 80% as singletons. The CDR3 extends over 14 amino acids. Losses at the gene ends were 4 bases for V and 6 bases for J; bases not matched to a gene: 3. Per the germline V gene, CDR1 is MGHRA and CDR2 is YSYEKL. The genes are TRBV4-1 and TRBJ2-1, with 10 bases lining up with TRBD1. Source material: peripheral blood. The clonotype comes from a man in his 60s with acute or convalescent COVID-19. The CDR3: CASSLRTGGNEQFF. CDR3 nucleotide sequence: TGCGCCAGCAGCCTGCGGACAGGGGGCAATGAGCAGTTCTTC.